This TCR beta chain stems from a study of blood T cell repertoires in COVID-19. Study-level information: Italy, Spain and the United States were the sources of the convalescent and acute COVID-19 samples.

Only in-frame clones appear in the TCRdb table, and some are missing; sequencing was by immunoSEQ multiplex PCR. The table shows around 250,000 clones, with over 80% occurring only once. A COVID-19 case had been met by exposed participants during the 2 weeks before study entry. CDR1 is SGHDN and CDR2 is FVKESK in the germline V gene. CDR3 length: 12 residues. V was cut by 1 base and J by 10 bases, with 8 bases left in between. The receptor's source is a man in his fifties or sixties who had been exposed to COVID-19. Sequenced: PBMCs or T cells enriched from blood (not recorded which). The chain uses TRBV14 and TRBJ2-1, with D uncertain. Written as DNA, the CDR3 is TGTGCCAGCAGCCAAGCCTGGCGGGAGCAGTTCTTC. It specifies CASSQAWREQFF.